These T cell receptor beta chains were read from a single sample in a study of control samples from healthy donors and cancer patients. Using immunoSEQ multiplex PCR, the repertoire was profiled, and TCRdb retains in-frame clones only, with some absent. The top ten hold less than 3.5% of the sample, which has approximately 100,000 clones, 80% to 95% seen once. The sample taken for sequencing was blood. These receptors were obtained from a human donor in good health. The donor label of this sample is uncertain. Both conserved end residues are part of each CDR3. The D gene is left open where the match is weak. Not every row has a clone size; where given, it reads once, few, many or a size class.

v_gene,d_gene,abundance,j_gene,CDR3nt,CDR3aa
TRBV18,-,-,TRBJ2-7,TGTGCCAGCTCACCCGGGACGACCAGTTTTTACGAGCAGTACTTC,CASSPGTTSFYEQYF
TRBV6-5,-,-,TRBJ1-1,TGTGCCAGCAGTTACGGGGAGGGGGAAACTGAAGCTTTCTTT,CASSYGEGETEAFF
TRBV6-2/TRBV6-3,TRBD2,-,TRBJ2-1,TGTGCCAGCAGTTCGGCGACTAGCTGGTTCTATGAGCAGTTCTTC,CASSSATSWFYEQFF
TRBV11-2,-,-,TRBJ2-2,TGTGCCAGCAGCTCGATCGGGGGACTTTTGAACACCGGGGAGCTGTTTTTT,CASSSIGGLLNTGELFF
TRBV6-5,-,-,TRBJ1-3,TGTGCCAGCAGTCCTGACCACAACGCTGGAAACACCATATATTTT,CASSPDHNAGNTIYF
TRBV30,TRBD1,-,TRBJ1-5,TGTGCCTCGGGACAGGGGCCCGGGAAGCCCCAGCATTTT,CASGQGPGKPQHF
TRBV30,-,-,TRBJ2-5,TGTGCCTGGATGGCGCCATCCCAAGAGACCCAGTACTTC,CAWMAPSQETQYF
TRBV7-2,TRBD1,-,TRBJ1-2,TGTGCCAGCAGCTTACAGGGGGCGCAGGCTAACTATGGCTACACCTTC,CASSLQGAQANYGYTF
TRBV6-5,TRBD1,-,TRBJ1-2,TGTGCCAGCAGCGGGACAGGGAATAACTATGGCTACACCTTC,CASSGTGNNYGYTF
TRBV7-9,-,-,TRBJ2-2,TGTGCCAGCAGCCAATTTGGGGGCCAGAACACCGGGGAGCTGTTTTTT,CASSQFGGQNTGELFF
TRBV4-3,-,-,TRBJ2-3,TGCGCCAGCAGCCAAGACTGGTGGAAGGATACGCAGTATTTT,CASSQDWWKDTQYF
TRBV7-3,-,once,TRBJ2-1,TGTGCCAGCAGCCCGGACTACCCAGTTCGGAATGAGCAGTTCTTC,CASSPDYPVRNEQFF
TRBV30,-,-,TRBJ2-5,TGTGCCTGGGCTGCCACTCGTGAGACCCAGTACTTC,CAWAATRETQYF
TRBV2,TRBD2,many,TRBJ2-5,TGTGCCAGCACCCCCCAGCGGGGGAACCAAGAGACCCAGTACTTC,CASTPQRGNQETQYF
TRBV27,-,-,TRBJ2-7,TGTGCCAGCAGTGTGCTGGGGGGCGAGCAGTACTTC,CASSVLGGEQYF
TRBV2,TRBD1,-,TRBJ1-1,TGTGCCAGCAATCCGGGACAGGGAATTTACACTGAAGCTTTCTTT,CASNPGQGIYTEAFF
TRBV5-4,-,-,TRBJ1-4,TGTGCCAGCAGCGCCCCGGGTTATGAAAAACTGTTTTTT,CASSAPGYEKLFF
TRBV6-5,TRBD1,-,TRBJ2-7,TGTGCCAGCAGTTCCGGGACAGGGAACGAGCAGTACTTC,CASSSGTGNEQYF
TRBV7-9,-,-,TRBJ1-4,TGTGCCAGCAGCCTGACTCTGGATGAAAAACTGTTTTTT,CASSLTLDEKLFF
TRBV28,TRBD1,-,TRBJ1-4,TGTGCCAGCAGTTTTGTTAACTCCGGGGGACAGAAACTGTTTTTT,CASSFVNSGGQKLFF
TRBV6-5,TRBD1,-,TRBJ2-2,TGTGCCAGCAACACAGGGAGCAGGGGGTCGTCCGAGCTGTTTTTT,CASNTGSRGSSELFF
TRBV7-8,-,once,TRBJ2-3,TGTGCCAGCAGCCTCAGGGTCGGACAGTTCCTTCGCACAGATACGCAGTATTTT,CASSLRVGQFLRTDTQYF
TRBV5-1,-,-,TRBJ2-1,TGCGCCAGCAGCAAGGGACCGGGCTCCTACAATGAGCAGTTCTTC,CASSKGPGSYNEQFF
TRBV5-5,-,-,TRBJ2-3,TGTGCCAGCAGCTTAAACCCTAGCACAGATACGCAGTATTTT,CASSLNPSTDTQYF
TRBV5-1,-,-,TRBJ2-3,TGCGCCAGCAGCTTGGGCCCTGGGCCCGGCGCAAATACGCAGTATTTT,CASSLGPGPGANTQYF
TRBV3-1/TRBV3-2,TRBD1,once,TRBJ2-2,TGTGCCAGCAGCCAAGGGACAGGGTCTACCGGGGAGCTGTTTTTT,CASSQGTGSTGELFF
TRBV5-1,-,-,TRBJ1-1,TGCGCCAGCAGCTTGGCCTCCCAGGGGTTTTTTGGGTTAGCTTTCTTT,CASSLASQGFFGLAFF
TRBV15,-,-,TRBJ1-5,TGTGCCACCAGCGGAGTACAGGGAGAATGGCAGCCCCAGCATTTT,CATSGVQGEWQPQHF
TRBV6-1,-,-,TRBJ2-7,TGTGCCAGCAGTGAAATGGGGAATTCCTACGAGCAGTACTTC,CASSEMGNSYEQYF
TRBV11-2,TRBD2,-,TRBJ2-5,TGTGCCAGCAGCTTAGATGGGGGGAGGGGAGAGACCCAGTACTTC,CASSLDGGRGETQYF
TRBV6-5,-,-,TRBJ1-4,TGTGCCAGCAGCCAACAGGGAATCTATAATGAAAAACTGTTTTTT,CASSQQGIYNEKLFF
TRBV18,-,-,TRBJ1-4,TGTGCCAGCTCACCAGACAGGCCGACTAATGAAAAACTGTTTTTT,CASSPDRPTNEKLFF
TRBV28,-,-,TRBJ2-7,TGTGCCAGCATGGGGCCCAGCTCCTACGAGCAGTACTTC,CASMGPSSYEQYF
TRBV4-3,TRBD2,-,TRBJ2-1,TGCGCCAGCAGCCAAGGTCCTAGCGGGAGGGATGAGCAGTTCTTC,CASSQGPSGRDEQFF
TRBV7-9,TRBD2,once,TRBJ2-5,TGTGCCAGCAGCCGTGGACTAGCTCCGCAAAGGGAGACCCAGTACTTC,CASSRGLAPQRETQYF
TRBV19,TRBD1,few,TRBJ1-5,TGTGCCAGTTGGACAGGGAATCAGCCCCAGCATTTT,CASWTGNQPQHF
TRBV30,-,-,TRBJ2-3,TGTGCCTGGAAGAAACGGGGGCGGGACAGCACAGATACGCAGTATTTT,CAWKKRGRDSTDTQYF
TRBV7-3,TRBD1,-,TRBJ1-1,TGTGCCAGCAGCGCGACAGGGGCGGACACTGAAGCTTTCTTT,CASSATGADTEAFF
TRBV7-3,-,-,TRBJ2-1,TGTGCCAGCAGCTCATCGGGTCATGAGCAGTTCTTC,CASSSSGHEQFF
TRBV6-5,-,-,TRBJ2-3,TGTGCCAGCAGTCTGGGGGAAGGAGATACGCAGTATTTT,CASSLGEGDTQYF
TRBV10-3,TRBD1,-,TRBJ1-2,TGTGCCATCAGTGAGGACAGGGGGCTAAACACCTTC,CAISEDRGLNTF
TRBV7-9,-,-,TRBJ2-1,TGTGCCAGCAGCTCACCGACTCTCTCCTACAATGAGCAGTTCTTC,CASSSPTLSYNEQFF
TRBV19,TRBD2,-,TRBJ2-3,TGTGCCAGTAGTAAGGCTAGCGGGGACGCAGATACGCAGTATTTT,CASSKASGDADTQYF
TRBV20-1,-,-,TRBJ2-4,TGCAGTGCTAGTATCGGCAGGACGGCCAAAAACATTCAGTACTTC,CSASIGRTAKNIQYF
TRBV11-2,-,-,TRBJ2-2,TGTGCCAGCAGCCCTCGTATCGGTTACACCGGGGAGCTGTTTTTT,CASSPRIGYTGELFF
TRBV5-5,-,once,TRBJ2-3,TGTGCCAGCAGCTTGGGCGGGGCCCCAGATACGCAGTATTTT,CASSLGGAPDTQYF
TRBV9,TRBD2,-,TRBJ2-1,TGTGCCAGCAGCGATCTAGCGGGGGGTAACTACAATGAGCAGTTCTTC,CASSDLAGGNYNEQFF
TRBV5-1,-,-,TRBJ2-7,TGCGCCAGCAGCGGCCCCTACGAGCAGTACTTC,CASSGPYEQYF
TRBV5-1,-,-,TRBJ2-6,TGCGCCAGCAGCTTGGATGCTAGGCCTGGGGCCAACGTCCTGACTTTC,CASSLDARPGANVLTF
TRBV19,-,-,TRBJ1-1,TGTGCCAGTAGTGAGTTCGCCGGGGGGAAGAACACTGAAGCTTTCTTT,CASSEFAGGKNTEAFF
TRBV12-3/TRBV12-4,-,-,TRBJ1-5,TGTGCCAGCTCCCTCGGCGAGAATCAGCCCCAGCATTTT,CASSLGENQPQHF
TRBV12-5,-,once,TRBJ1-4,TGTGCTAGTGATGAAAGGGCAGGAGAAAAACTGTTTTTT,CASDERAGEKLFF
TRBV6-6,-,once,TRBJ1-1,TGTGCCAGCAGTTACTCGCCAGCCATGAACACTGAAGCTTTCTTT,CASSYSPAMNTEAFF
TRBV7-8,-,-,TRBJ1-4,TGTGCCAGCAGCCAACGCGGGAAAGAAACACTGTTTTTT,CASSQRGKETLFF
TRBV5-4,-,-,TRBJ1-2,TGTGCCAGCAGCTCAAAAAACAGGGCATCCCTTATCCTGAATGGCTACACCTTC,CASSSKNRASLILNGYTF
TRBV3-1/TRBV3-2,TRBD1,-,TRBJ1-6,TGTGCCAGCAGCCAGATGAACAGGGGTCCTTCACCCCTCCACTTT,CASSQMNRGPSPLHF
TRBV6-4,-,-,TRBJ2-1,TGTGCCAGCAGTGACGCGAGAAATGAGCAGTTCTTC,CASSDARNEQFF
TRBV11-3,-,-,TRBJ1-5,TGTGCCAGCAGTCCAGCCGGCAGGGGTAGCGGTCAGCCCCAGCATTTT,CASSPAGRGSGQPQHF
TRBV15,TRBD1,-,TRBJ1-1,TGTGCCACCACGTTAGACAGGGTGAACACTGAAGCTTTCTTT,CATTLDRVNTEAFF